Listed below are T cell receptor beta chains from one sample, sequenced in a study of blood T cells in healthy people across ages. TCRdb reanalysed the 5' RACE reads using MiXCR and keeps one entry per CDR3 protein. The repertoire holds around 1.5 million distinct CDR3 sequences, with around 55% as singletons. The specimen was blood. All receptors derive from a young man in good health. Each CDR3 is given with its conserved first and last residue. D genes are given only for firm matches. Only some rows state a clone size, as once, few, many or a class for expanded clones.

J gene	clone size	D gene	V gene	CDR3 protein	CDR3 DNA
TRBJ1-2	-	-	TRBV7-9	CASSLGANSGYTF	TGTGCCAGCAGCTTAGGGGCGAACTCTGGCTACACCTTC
TRBJ2-3	-	-	TRBV12-3/TRBV12-4	CASSVLPPDTQYF	TGTGCCAGCAGTGTATTGCCTCCTGATACGCAGTATTTT
TRBJ2-7	few	TRBD2	TRBV4-2	CASSQDKTGTRISYEQYF	TGTGCCAGCAGCCAAGATAAAACCGGGACTAGAATCTCCTACGAGCAGTACTTC
TRBJ1-6	-	-	TRBV10-3	CAISWDFLTESPLHF	TGTGCCATCAGTTGGGACTTTTTAACCGAATCACCCCTCCACTTT
TRBJ2-7	once	TRBD2	TRBV18	CASSWTASGSTHEQYF	TGTGCCAGCTCATGGACTGCTAGCGGGAGTACCCACGAGCAGTACTTC
TRBJ1-1	-	-	TRBV20-1	CSARDTGTRLNTEAFF	TGCAGTGCTAGAGACACAGGGACCCGACTGAACACTGAAGCTTTCTTT
TRBJ2-4	few	-	TRBV28	CASSHPAGVRGLAKNIQYF	TGTGCCAGCAGCCACCCTGCGGGGGTGAGGGGGCTGGCCAAAAACATTCAGTACTTC
TRBJ2-7	-	-	TRBV20-1	CSVVQANPYEQYF	TGCAGTGTGGTACAGGCGAATCCCTACGAGCAGTACTTC
TRBJ1-2	-	-	TRBV4-1	CASSPAPPNYGYTF	TGCGCCAGCAGCCCTGCGCCACCTAACTATGGCTACACCTTC
TRBJ1-1	-	-	TRBV6-6	CASSYSWGGTEAFF	TGTGCTAGCAGTTACTCGTGGGGAGGCACTGAAGCTTTCTTT
TRBJ2-1	-	-	TRBV7-9	CASIDGTPRNEQFF	TGTGCCAGCATCGACGGGACCCCCAGAAATGAGCAGTTCTTC
TRBJ2-3	-	TRBD2	TRBV6-5	CASSLLAGGPYSTDTQYF	TGTGCCAGCAGTTTACTAGCGGGGGGACCGTATAGCACAGATACGCAGTATTTT
TRBJ2-1	-	-	TRBV3-1	CASSPRGHNEQFF	TGTGCCAGCAGTCCTAGGGGCCACAATGAGCAGTTCTTC
TRBJ1-5	once	-	TRBV28	CASSIIVGGKGLYSNQPQHF	TGTGCCAGCTCCATAATCGTAGGGGGGAAGGGTCTTTATAGCAATCAGCCCCAGCATTTT
TRBJ2-5	-	TRBD2	TRBV27	CASSLQLAGGTQYF	TGTGCCAGCAGTCTCCAACTAGCGGGGGGGACCCAGTACTTC
TRBJ1-6	-	-	TRBV5-6	CPSSPTGGSYNSPLHF	TGTCCCAGCAGCCCGACGGGGGGCTCCTATAATTCACCCCTCCACTTT
TRBJ2-7	-	TRBD1	TRBV20-1	CSAGTGGSEQYF	TGCAGTGCCGGGACAGGTGGCAGCGAGCAGTACTTC
TRBJ2-5	-	TRBD2	TRBV4-1	CASSPTSGRGSETQYF	TGCGCCAGCAGCCCAACTAGCGGGAGGGGGTCAGAGACCCAGTACTTC
TRBJ2-1	once	-	TRBV18	CASSPAREEYNEQFF	TGTGCCAGCTCACCCGCTCGAGAGGAGTACAATGAGCAGTTCTTC
TRBJ2-7	once	-	TRBV20-1	CSARSSAWVNEQYF	TGCAGTGCTAGATCTAGCGCGTGGGTTAATGAGCAGTACTTC
TRBJ2-7	few	-	TRBV20-1	CSAHQVSYEQYF	TGCAGTGCCCACCAGGTCTCCTACGAGCAGTACTTC
TRBJ1-6	-	-	TRBV11-1	CASSLGVASNSPLHF	TGTGCCAGCAGCTTAGGCGTGGCTTCTAATTCACCCCTCCACTTT